This is a list of T cell receptor beta chains from one sample in a study of CD8+ T cells in alopecia areata. The method was immunoSEQ multiplex PCR; TCRdb's version includes in-frame clones alone and lacks a portion of them. The table records approximately 29,000 clones, about 80% of them present only once. Sequenced input: NKG2D-low CD8+ T cells sorted from blood. The receptors were gathered from a human donor with alopecia areata. The CDR3 runs from the conserved cysteine through the conserved F or W. D genes are given only for firm matches. For some rows the clone size is stated as once, few or many, or as a class when expanded; others skip it.

j_call | clone_size | v_call | d_call | cdr3_nt | cdr3_aa
TRBJ2-3 | NA | TRBV4-2 | TRBD1 | TGTGCCAGCAGCCAAACTAGACAGGGGGAATCAGATACGCAGTATTTT | CASSQTRQGESDTQYF
TRBJ2-5 | NA | TRBV9 | TRBD2 | TGTGCCAGCAGCGGAGAGACTAGCGGGAGGTTCGGTGGCGAGACCCAGTACTTC | CASSGETSGRFGGETQYF
TRBJ2-6 | NA | TRBV7-8 | NA | TGTGCCAGCAGCTTAGTAGGCGGAGTAGCTGGGGCCAACGTCCTGACTTTC | CASSLVGGVAGANVLTF
TRBJ2-5 | NA | TRBV20-1 | NA | TGCAGTGCTACGACTCAGTCCCAGTACTTC | CSATTQSQYF
TRBJ2-5 | NA | TRBV7-9 | NA | TGTGCCAGCGGTGCGGAGACCCAGTACTTC | CASGAETQYF
TRBJ2-3 | few | TRBV4-1 | TRBD2 | TGCGCCAGCAGCCAAGACCCTAGCGGGAGCACAGATACGCAGTATTTT | CASSQDPSGSTDTQYF
TRBJ2-7 | NA | TRBV30 | NA | TGTGCCTGGAGTCTAGGGGTTGCCGAGCAGTACTTC | CAWSLGVAEQYF
TRBJ2-1 | NA | TRBV27 | NA | TGTGCCAGCAGTTTTTATGAGCAGTTCTTC | CASSFYEQFF
TRBJ2-7 | NA | TRBV4-1 | TRBD1 | TGCGCCAGCAGCCGCCTAGGCGCAGGGACAGGTCGATCCTACGAGCAGTACTTC | CASSRLGAGTGRSYEQYF
TRBJ2-5 | NA | TRBV5-6 | NA | TGTGCCAGCAGCTTGGAGGTAGGGCTAGCCGAGGAGACCCAGTACTTC | CASSLEVGLAEETQYF
TRBJ2-1 | NA | TRBV27 | TRBD2 | TGTGCCAGCAGCAAATCCAGGACTAGCGGGGATAACAATGAGCAGTTCTTC | CASSKSRTSGDNNEQFF
TRBJ2-6 | few | TRBV4-3 | NA | TGCGCCAGCAGCCAAGATTTAAGCTCTGGGGCCAACGTCCTGACTTTC | CASSQDLSSGANVLTF
TRBJ2-7 | NA | TRBV27 | NA | TGTGCCAGCAGTTCGGGACTCGGAAACTACGAGCAGTACTTC | CASSSGLGNYEQYF
TRBJ2-2 | NA | TRBV5-1 | NA | TGCGCCAGCAGCCAGGGACCCGGGGAGCTGTTTTTT | CASSQGPGELFF
TRBJ2-7 | once | TRBV9 | TRBD1 | TGTGCCAGCAGCGAGGGGGCGGCCAACGAGCAGTACTTC | CASSEGAANEQYF
TRBJ2-3 | NA | TRBV7-3 | NA | TGTGCCAGCAGCGCTTGGGCGAGCGCAGATACGCAGTATTTT | CASSAWASADTQYF
TRBJ2-2 | NA | TRBV19 | TRBD1 | TGTGCCAGTAAGGACAGGGACACCGGGGAGCTGTTTTTT | CASKDRDTGELFF
TRBJ2-1 | NA | TRBV29-1 | TRBD2 | TGCAGCGTTGTCGCCGGGACTAGCGGGGGGGCCTGGTTCTTC | CSVVAGTSGGAWFF
TRBJ1-1 | NA | TRBV2 | NA | TGTGCCAGCAGTGAAACTTGGGGGCTGGGAGAAGCTTTCTTT | CASSETWGLGEAFF
TRBJ1-1 | NA | TRBV29-1 | NA | TGCAGCGTTGCGGGGGACGAACAGGGCACTGAAGCTTTCTTT | CSVAGDEQGTEAFF
TRBJ1-2 | once | TRBV5-6 | NA | TGTGCCAGCAGCTTGCAATCGGGTGGCTACACCTTC | CASSLQSGGYTF
TRBJ2-3 | NA | TRBV6-1 | TRBD1 | TGTGCCAGCAGTGCCGGGACAGGGGGCTTAGATACGCAGTATTTT | CASSAGTGGLDTQYF
TRBJ2-6 | NA | TRBV7-9 | TRBD2 | TGTGCCAGCAGCCTCGCGGGGGGGCTCCTTATCTCTGGGGCCAACGTCCTGACTTTC | CASSLAGGLLISGANVLTF
TRBJ2-7 | few | TRBV7-9 | TRBD2 | TGTGCCAGCAGCCGTCTAGCGGGAGCTTACGAGCAGTACTTC | CASSRLAGAYEQYF
TRBJ1-5 | once | TRBV27 | TRBD1 | TGTGCCAGCAGTCTGACAGGGGGCCACGGTCAGCCCCAGCATTTT | CASSLTGGHGQPQHF
TRBJ1-6 | NA | TRBV6-6 | NA | TGTGCCAGCAGTTATTACAGGGTTGAATCACCCCTCCACTTT | CASSYYRVESPLHF
TRBJ1-5 | NA | TRBV4-1 | TRBD1 | TGCGCCAGCAGCCAAGTTTCGGGGACAGGGGATCAGCCCCAGCATTTT | CASSQVSGTGDQPQHF
TRBJ2-7 | once | TRBV27 | TRBD1 | TGTGCCAGCAGTAAGACAGGGAACTACGAGCAGTACTTC | CASSKTGNYEQYF
TRBJ2-6 | NA | TRBV4-1 | NA | TGCGCCAGCAGCCAAGATGTGGCAGGTGGGGCCAACGTCCTGACTTTC | CASSQDVAGGANVLTF
TRBJ2-2 | NA | TRBV2 | NA | TGTGCCAGCAGTGAAGACAGTTTCAACACCGGGGAGCTGTTTTTT | CASSEDSFNTGELFF
TRBJ2-7 | NA | TRBV28 | NA | TGTGCCAGCAGTCGACTGAGCCGGGAGCAGTACTTC | CASSRLSREQYF
TRBJ2-1 | NA | TRBV18 | TRBD1 | TGTGCCAGCTCACCACCGGGACAGGAGAGGGATGAGCAGTTCTTC | CASSPPGQERDEQFF
TRBJ2-7 | once | TRBV29-1 | TRBD2 | TGCAGCGTTGAGGACCCGGGAGGGTTCTACGAGCAGTACTTC | CSVEDPGGFYEQYF
TRBJ2-2 | once | TRBV23-1 | TRBD2 | TGCGCCAGCAGTCAATTAATAGCGGGAGTTACCGGGGAGCTGTTTTTT | CASSQLIAGVTGELFF
TRBJ2-5 | NA | TRBV2 | TRBD2 | TGTGCCAGCAGAGCCCCTATAGCGGGAGAGGAGACCCAGTACTTC | CASRAPIAGEETQYF
TRBJ2-2 | NA | TRBV19 | NA | TGTGCCAGTAGTATCGCGGGGTCCACCGGGGAGCTGTTTTTT | CASSIAGSTGELFF
TRBJ2-4 | once | TRBV5-6 | TRBD1 | TGTGCCAGCAGCTTTACAGGGGGCTCTATGCTTCCGAACATTCAGTACTTC | CASSFTGGSMLPNIQYF
TRBJ2-3 | NA | TRBV5-1 | NA | TGCGCCAGCAGCTTGGCCGGGGCGACAGATACGCAGTATTTT | CASSLAGATDTQYF
TRBJ2-1 | once | TRBV4-2 | TRBD2 | TGTGCCAGCAGCCAAGGGACTAGCGAAAACAATGAGCAGTTCTTC | CASSQGTSENNEQFF
TRBJ2-2 | NA | TRBV4-3 | TRBD1 | TGCGCCAGCAGGAGAACAGGGGGTGGCACCGGGGAGCTGTTTTTT | CASRRTGGGTGELFF
TRBJ2-7 | few | TRBV12-5 | NA | TGTGCTAGTGGTTTGGACCTATACGAGCAGTACTTC | CASGLDLYEQYF
TRBJ2-7 | NA | TRBV27 | TRBD2 | TGTGCCAGCACCAGGACTAGCGGGGCATACGAGCAGTACTTC | CASTRTSGAYEQYF
TRBJ2-5 | NA | TRBV6-1 | NA | TGTGCCAGCAGTGAATGGGAGACCCAGTACTTC | CASSEWETQYF
TRBJ2-4 | once | TRBV27 | NA | TGTGCCAGCAGTCCAAAGACCAGCTCCTTAGCCAAAAACATTCAGTACTTC | CASSPKTSSLAKNIQYF
TRBJ2-3 | NA | TRBV5-1 | TRBD2 | TGCGCCAGCAGCCTGACTAGCGGGGGGCCCACAGATACGCAGTATTTT | CASSLTSGGPTDTQYF
TRBJ2-7 | NA | TRBV7-8 | NA | TGTGCCAGCAGCTTAGTCGGCGAGAGCCCCTACGAGCAGTACTTC | CASSLVGESPYEQYF
TRBJ2-5 | NA | TRBV14 | NA | TGTGCCAGCAGCCAAGATAACAACCAAGAGACCCAGTACTTC | CASSQDNNQETQYF
TRBJ2-2 | NA | TRBV29-1 | NA | TGCAGCGTAGGACAGAGCACCGGGGAGCTGTTTTTT | CSVGQSTGELFF
TRBJ2-5 | NA | TRBV7-8 | NA | TGTGCCAGCAGCTTTGGGCGGCTCGGGCAAGAGACCCAGTACTTC | CASSFGRLGQETQYF
TRBJ2-2 | NA | TRBV29-1 | TRBD2 | TGCAGCGTATACGGACTAGCAAGTCCCGGGGAGCTGTTTTTT | CSVYGLASPGELFF
TRBJ2-3 | once | TRBV6-4 | NA | TGTGCCAGCAGTGACGGCCAAGGGGGCACAGATACGCAGTATTTT | CASSDGQGGTDTQYF
TRBJ2-7 | NA | TRBV7-9 | NA | TGTGCCAGCAGCTTAGTCCAAGCAGGTTCCTACGAGCAGTACTTC | CASSLVQAGSYEQYF
TRBJ2-1 | NA | TRBV4-1 | NA | TGCGCCAGCAGCCAAGATTTTGGCTCCCTCCCCTACAATGAGCAGTTCTTC | CASSQDFGSLPYNEQFF